Listed here are 18 T cell receptor beta chains from one sample, sequenced in a study of blood T cell repertoires in COVID-19. Assay used: immunoSEQ multiplex PCR; TCRdb lists only in-frame clones, some missing. The repertoire consists of about 320,000 clones, with roughly 90% occurring once and the leading ten covering approximately 9%. The sample taken for sequencing was PBMCs or T cells enriched from blood (not recorded which). Receptors originate from a woman younger than 30 who had recovered from COVID-19.

The chain is built from TRBV4-1 and TRBJ1-2; D may be TRBD1 (6 bases). The V and J ends lost 4 bases and 7 bases respectively, with 19 bases between them. There are 15 residues in the CDR3. CDR1 is MGHRA, CDR2 YSYEKL, per germline. CDR3 in amino acids: CASSPSDQGYGGYTF. In DNA form, the CDR3 reads TGCGCCAGCAGCCCCTCTGATCAGGGGTATGGTGGCTACACCTTC.

J is TRBJ1-1 and V is TRBV20-1; D might be TRBD1 (5 bases). The germline V gene encodes CDR1 DFQATT and CDR2 SNEGSKA (reference sequence). The CDR3 covers 14 residues. Trimming stripped 3 bases from V and 1 base from J, with 12 bases between. CDR3 loop: CSASLPGSNTEAFF. DNA for the CDR3: TGCAGTGCTAGTTTACCAGGGTCGAACACTGAAGCTTTCTTT.

The chain joins TRBV11-2 to TRBJ1-2; 7 positions match TRBD1. The CDR3 totals 13 residues. Germline CDR1 and CDR2: SGHAT and FQNNGV. V trimming: 5 bases; J trimming: 7 bases; junction bases outside the gene matches: 7. The CDR3 nucleotides read TGTGCCAGCAGCCTTAGGGGGCAGGGTGGCTACACCTTC. Translated, it gives CASSLRGQGGYTF.

This chain links TRBV29-1 with TRBJ2-7; 7 bases fit TRBD1. V shed 6 bases and J 3 bases; nucleotides not matched to a gene: 8. The length of the CDR3 is 13 residues. The germline CDR1 and CDR2 sequences are SQVTM and ANQGSEA. The CDR3 region has the DNA TGCAGCGTCAACTCCGGGACAGACTACGAGCAGTACTTC. It yields the protein CSVNSGTDYEQYF.

V gene TRBV4-3 combines with J gene TRBJ1-6, with a tentative D call TRBD1 (5 bases). Germline loops: CDR1 LGHNA, CDR2 YSLEER. V dropped 0 bases and J dropped 4 bases, with 13 bases sitting between them. The CDR3 consists of 17 residues. The CDR3, as DNA: TGCGCCAGCAGCCAAGATCGGCCAGGGCCTTATAATTCACCCCTCCACTTT. Translation gives CASSQDRPGPYNSPLHF.

The sample holds one count of this clone. The rearrangement joins TRBV2 to TRBJ2-5; D call uncertain. Trimming stripped 5 bases from V and 4 bases from J, with 5 bases between. The length of the CDR3 is 11 residues. CDR1 is SNHLY, CDR2 FYNNEI, per germline. CDR3 coding DNA: TGTGCCAGCAGTAGCCTAGAGACCCAGTACTTC. Translating gives CASSSLETQYF.

The chain uses TRBV3-1 (or the pseudogene TRBV3-2) and TRBJ1-5; D is possibly TRBD1 (6 bases). Trimming removed 4 bases from V and 4 bases from J, with 8 bases in between. This CDR3 spans 13 amino acids. The V gene's germline CDR1 is LGHDT and CDR2 YNNKEL (reference sequence). CDR3: CASSRQENQPQHF. In DNA form, the CDR3 reads TGTGCCAGCAGCCGACAGGAGAATCAGCCCCAGCATTTT.

The chain links TRBV7-2 to TRBJ1-5; D is perhaps TRBD1 (6 bases). Trimming took 1 base from V and 10 from J, leaving 17 bases between them. The CDR3 is 15 amino acids. CDR1 is SGHTA, CDR2 FQGNSA, per germline. DNA of the CDR3: TGTGCCAGCAGCTTAGAAGTCGCGGGGGGGCGACCCCAGCATTTT. It is translated as CASSLEVAGGRPQHF.

The chain couples TRBV11-2 to TRBJ2-1; 8 bases fit TRBD1. The V and J ends lost 5 bases and 10 bases, in that order; junction bases with no gene match: 16. The CDR3 consists of 16 residues. Germline values: CDR1 SGHAT, CDR2 FQNNGV. The CDR3 DNA reads TGTGCCAGCAGCCCCCCAACCGGGACAGGAATTCTGGAGCAGTTCTTC. Its protein is CASSPPTGTGILEQFF.

The rearrangement uses TRBV4-1 and TRBJ2-7; 7 bases line up with TRBD1. This CDR3 is 16 amino acids long. Unmatched junction bases numbered 8, after V lost 2 bases and J lost 1 base. The germline gives CDR1 MGHRA, CDR2 YSYEKL. Here the CDR3 DNA reads TGCGCCAGCAGCCAACTATTTAGGGACAGATCCTACGAGCAGTACTTC. Amino acids: CASSQLFRDRSYEQYF.

The chain recombines TRBV27 with TRBJ1-5; weak D call: TRBD1 (5 bases). The CDR3 contains 16 residues. In germline, CDR1 is MNHEY, CDR2 SMNVEV (reference sequence). The V end lost 6 bases, the J end lost 0 bases, and 15 bases lay between the germline ends. CDR3 residues: CASRLAGGNSNQPQHF. The CDR3 coding sequence is TGTGCCAGCAGGCTTGCGGGGGGAAATAGCAATCAGCCCCAGCATTTT.

V is TRBV19 and J is TRBJ1-1, with 8 bases fitting TRBD1. The V gene's germline CDR1 is LNHDA and CDR2 SQIVND (reference sequence). J was trimmed by 2 bases and V by 5 bases; bases with no gene match: 4. The CDR3 sequence is 14 residues long. In nucleotides, the CDR3 is TGTGCCAGTAGTGGGGGACAGGATAACACTGAAGCTTTCTTT. It translates to CASSGGQDNTEAFF.

Written as DNA, the CDR3 is TGTGCCAGCAACCCAGCGGGAGCCACAGATACGCAGTATTTT. Protein sequence: CASNPAGATDTQYF. The chain uses TRBV28 and TRBJ2-3, with 8 bases that match TRBD2. The CDR3 totals 14 residues. Looked up from germline, CDR1 is MDHEN and CDR2 is SYDVKM. The junction had 5 bases not matched to a gene; V was cut back by 7 bases and J by 2 bases.

The chain uses TRBV15 and TRBJ2-1; 8 nucleotides agree with TRBD2. Germline CDR1 LNHNV, CDR2 YYDKDF (reference sequence). The V segment lost 1 base and the J segment 5 bases; nucleotides outside the gene matches: 4. The length of the CDR3 is 15 residues. The CDR3 DNA reads as TGTGCCACCAGCAGAGCGGGGGGGCCCGACAATGAGCAGTTCTTC. Its translation: CATSRAGGPDNEQFF.

A word on this clone: At one boundary the junction diverges from the germline segment, which might be a read error. The chain couples TRBV13 to TRBJ2-3, with TRBD2 matching 7 bases. The CDR3 is 15 residues long. Germline lookup yields CDR1 PRHDT and CDR2 FYEKMQ (reference sequence). The CDR3 reads CASSLRGGPIDRTLF. For the CDR3, the DNA is TGTGCCAGCAGCTTACGCGGGGGTCCCATCGACCGCACGCTATTT.

The chain combines TRBV5-6 with TRBJ2-7, with D maybe TRBD1 (5 bases). There are 16 residues in the CDR3. V lost 0 bases to trimming and J lost 6 bases, with 19 bases between them. Germline assignment: CDR1 SGHDT and CDR2 YYEEEE. CDR3 coding DNA: TGTGCCAGCAGCTTGGGGAGTGGACACGGGTTCTCCGAGCAGTACTTC. It codes for CASSLGSGHGFSEQYF.

This clone was counted between two and nine times. The V call is TRBV28, the J call TRBJ1-4; D remains ambiguous. CDR3 length: 13 residues. CDR1 and CDR2 (germline): MDHEN, SYDVKM. Trimming cost V 5 bases and J 5 bases, with 9 bases left between them. CDR3 nucleotides: TGTGCCAGCAGTGAGGGCAGAAATGAAAAACTGTTTTTT. It specifies CASSEGRNEKLFF.

This chain links TRBV7-2 with TRBJ2-7; D may be TRBD2 (7 bases). The V end was cut by 8 bases, the J end by 7 bases, with 18 bases between. Germline assignment: CDR1 SGHTA and CDR2 FQGNSA. This CDR3 spans 13 amino acids. In nucleotides, the CDR3 is TGTGCCAGCCGGGTAGCGGGTCAGGGGGAGCAGTACTTC. It translates to CASRVAGQGEQYF. The entire variable domain, with the rest obtained from reference TRBV7-2 and TRBJ2-7, is as follows: GAGVSQSPSNKVTEKGKDVELRCDPISGHTALYWYRQSLGQGLEFLIYFQGNSAPDKSGLPSDRFSAERTGGSVSTLTIQRTQQEDSAVYLCASRVAGQGEQYFGPGTRLTVT.